One sample yielded the 10 T cell receptor beta chains listed below, sequenced in a study of somatic mutations in cytotoxic T cells in rheumatoid arthritis. Generated by immunoSEQ multiplex PCR, the TCRdb table keeps only in-frame clones and is missing some. The sample records tens of thousands of clones, roughly 86% being singletons. The source material was CD8+ T cells sorted from blood. The receptors shown here come from an adult with rheumatoid arthritis.

This clone turned up a few times. The chain recombines TRBV27 with TRBJ1-1, with D perhaps TRBD1 (5 bases). CDR1 is MNHEY, CDR2 SMNVEV, per germline (reference sequence). The CDR3 consists of 13 residues. V lost 10 bases, J lost 3 bases, and 15 bases lay in between. CDR3 nucleotide sequence: TGTGCCACCAGGAGGGTAGGGGACACTGAAGCTTTCTTT. Translating it yields CATRRVGDTEAFF.

The chain recombines TRBV27 with TRBJ2-7; D possibly matches TRBD1 or TRBD2 (5 bases each). Trimming removed 5 bases from V and 2 bases from J, with 13 bases in between. The length of the CDR3 is 14 residues. Per the germline V gene, CDR1 is MNHEY and CDR2 is SMNVEV (reference sequence). The CDR3 nucleotides read TGTGCCAGCAGTGCCCGGGACGCAACCTACGAGCAGTACTTC. Translation gives CASSARDATYEQYF.

In DNA, the CDR3 is TGTGCCTCCCGAGACTCATCCGAAGATACGCAGTATTTT. It is translated as CASRDSSEDTQYF. The V gene is TRBV7-2, the J gene TRBJ2-3; D is ambiguous. Germline V gene lookup returns CDR1 SGHTA and CDR2 FQGNSA. The CDR3 runs to 13 residues. Trimming took off 11 bases at V and 5 bases at J, with 17 bases between the two ends.

The chain recombines TRBV7-3 with TRBJ2-3, with D unresolved. The CDR3 has 13 residues. V gave up 5 bases and J gave up 1 base, with 7 bases separating them. Per the germline V gene, CDR1 is SGHTA and CDR2 is FQGTGA. CDR3 bases: TGTGCCAGCAGCACCCTGGGCACAGATACGCAGTATTTT. Protein sequence: CASSTLGTDTQYF.

The rearrangement links TRBV4-1 to TRBJ2-3; TRBD2 matches 9 bases. This CDR3 contains 18 residues. Germline V CDR1 and CDR2: MGHRA, YSYEKL. Trimming took 0 bases from V and 2 from J; bases not matched to a gene: 9. The CDR3 is CASSQEPPSGTNTDTQYF. In DNA, the CDR3 is TGCGCCAGCAGCCAAGAACCCCCTAGCGGGACGAACACAGATACGCAGTATTTT.

V is TRBV6-5 and J is TRBJ2-1; D unclear. Germline V gives CDR1 MNHEY, CDR2 SVGAGI. V gave up 5 bases and J gave up 10 bases, with 18 bases separating them. This CDR3 is built from 14 residues. CDR3 coding DNA: TGTGCCAGCAGTCCGTCTCTAGGAGTTAAGGAGCAGTTCTTC. Its protein is CASSPSLGVKEQFF.

This chain links TRBV20-1 with TRBJ2-3; D is undetermined. V lost 0 bases and J 5 bases, leaving 3 bases between the germline ends. Germline V lookup: CDR1 DFQATT, CDR2 SNEGSKA (reference sequence). This CDR3 contains 11 residues. The DNA for the CDR3 is TGCAGTGCTAGAGATGTAGATACGCAGTATTTT. This encodes CSARDVDTQYF.

The V and J genes are TRBV4-1 and TRBJ2-7; D unresolved. Trimming removed 5 bases at V and 3 bases at J, with 14 bases between. This CDR3 has 14 amino acids. Germline CDR1 MGHRA, CDR2 YSYEKL. The CDR3, as DNA: TGCGCCAGCAGCGAAACGGTTACAGACTACGAGCAGTACTTC. Its translation is CASSETVTDYEQYF.

The chain joins TRBV18 to TRBJ2-1; no clear D gene. CDR1 and CDR2 from the germline V gene are KGHSH and LQKENI. The V and J ends lost 3 bases and 0 bases respectively, with 12 bases between them. The CDR3 runs to 16 residues. Here the CDR3 reads CASSPNPKSSYNEQFF. The CDR3 region has the DNA TGTGCCAGCTCACCTAACCCGAAGAGCTCCTACAATGAGCAGTTCTTC.

The J gene is TRBJ1-2, the V gene TRBV9; D gene uncertain. From germline, CDR1 is SGDLS and CDR2 YYNGEE. The CDR3 is 14 amino acids. Trimming removed 0 bases at V and 1 base at J, with 7 bases between. CDR3 DNA: TGTGCCAGCAGCGTAGCGGACGGTAACTATGGCTACACCTTC. Translating it yields CASSVADGNYGYTF.